Each of the 14 T cell receptor beta chains below was sequenced from the same sample in a study of memory CD4+ T cells and cytomegalovirus serostatus. Only in-frame clones appear in the TCRdb table, and some are missing; sequencing was by immunoSEQ multiplex PCR. Among around 49,000 clones, 75% to 85% were seen once, and the ten largest hold around 0.61%. Single viable CD3+CD4+CD8-CD45RO+ cells were sorted as the memory CD4+ T cells. The sample taken for sequencing was memory CD4+ T cells from blood. Receptor source: an adult in good health and CMV-seronegative.

V usage is TRBV10-3 and J usage is TRBJ1-1, with TRBD1 as a possible D gene (6 bases). CDR1 ENHRY and CDR2 SYGVKD come from the germline V gene. V lost 2 bases and J 0 bases, leaving 13 bases between the germline ends. The CDR3 contains 16 residues. For the CDR3, the DNA is TGTGCCATCAGTGAGCCAACAGGGAGGATGAACACTGAAGCTTTCTTT. The encoded protein is CAISEPTGRMNTEAFF.

This clone was recorded a few times. The genes are TRBV11-2 and TRBJ2-2; TRBD2 matches at 10 bases. The CDR3 loop spans 14 amino acids. Germline V gives CDR1 SGHAT, CDR2 FQNNGV. V was clipped by 6 bases and J by 6 bases; unmatched bases: 4. For the CDR3, the DNA is TGTGCCAGCAGTCTTCTAGCGGGAGCCGGGGAGCTGTTTTTT. It encodes CASSLLAGAGELFF.

The rearrangement uses TRBV10-3 and TRBJ2-7; TRBD2 matches 9 bases. The V segment lost 5 bases and the J segment 3 bases; nucleotides outside the gene matches: 11. The length of the CDR3 is 16 residues. Germline CDR1 reads ENHRY; CDR2 reads SYGVKD. The CDR3 region is CAISRLAAKSFYEQYF. CDR3 bases: TGTGCCATCAGTCGACTAGCGGCCAAGTCCTTCTACGAGCAGTACTTC.

The chain uses TRBV9 and TRBJ2-3; 11 nucleotides align to TRBD2. Germline V gene sequence: CDR1 SGDLS, CDR2 YYNGEE. The CDR3 runs 15 residues. V shed 3 bases, J shed 8 bases, and the junction held 8 bases outside the gene matches. CDR3 nucleotide sequence: TGTGCCAGCAGCGAGGGGACTAGCGGCATAGGTACGCAGTATTTT. As protein: CASSEGTSGIGTQYF.

This clone was seen a few times. The chain couples TRBV28 to TRBJ2-1; D call uncertain. This CDR3 has 14 amino acids. V was shortened by 7 bases and J by 0 bases, with 10 bases between the two germline ends. Germline CDR1 reads MDHEN; CDR2 reads SYDVKM. Here the CDR3 DNA reads TGTGCCAGCACTCTCGGAAGCTCCTACAATGAGCAGTTCTTC. Translation: CASTLGSSYNEQFF.

The chain carries TRBV5-4 and TRBJ1-2; D is ambiguous. The CDR3 loop spans 15 amino acids. CDR1 and CDR2 (germline): SGHNT, YYREEE (reference sequence). V was clipped by 5 bases and J by 5 bases, with 19 bases between them. CDR3: CASRPRRTAEYGYTF. CDR3 nucleotide sequence: TGTGCCAGCAGGCCTAGGAGGACGGCCGAATATGGCTACACCTTC.

The chain links TRBV2 to TRBJ1-3; TRBD1 matches 11 bases. The germline V gene has CDR1 SNHLY and CDR2 FYNNEI. Trimming removed 6 bases from V and 2 bases from J; junction bases left unmatched: 3. CDR3 length: 15 amino acids. The CDR3 DNA follows: TGTGCCAGCAGCGGACAGGGGGCGCCTGGAAACACCATATATTTT. Amino acid sequence: CASSGQGAPGNTIYF.

This clone is judged medium-sized. This chain connects TRBV7-9 to TRBJ2-2; 11 nucleotides match TRBD2. The CDR3 is made up of 16 amino acids. Trimming cost V 6 bases and J 5 bases; bases outside gene matches: 8. In germline, CDR1 is SEHNR, CDR2 FQNEAQ (reference sequence). In DNA form, the CDR3 reads TGTGCCAGCAGTCGTAGCGGGAGGGTCTTGACCGGGGAGCTGTTTTTT. This translates into CASSRSGRVLTGELFF.

The rearrangement uses TRBV27 and TRBJ2-3; D unclear. The CDR3 spans 13 residues. Germline loops: CDR1 MNHEY, CDR2 SMNVEV (reference sequence). V shed 0 bases and J shed 4 bases, with 5 bases lying between them. The CDR3 nucleotides read TGTGCCAGCAGTTTATCGATAGCAGATACGCAGTATTTT. It codes for CASSLSIADTQYF.

J is TRBJ2-1 and V is TRBV6-5, with 13 bases that match TRBD2. V was pared by 0 bases and J by 8 bases, with 4 bases of the junction left unmatched. CDR1 is MNHEY, CDR2 SVGAGI, per germline. This CDR3 contains 16 residues. The CDR3 DNA reads TGTGCCAGCAGTTACTCGGGGACTAGCGGGAACGATGAGCAGTTCTTC. Its translation is CASSYSGTSGNDEQFF.

The CDR3 DNA reads TGTGCCAGTAGTATTGTCAACTATGGCTACACCTTC. Translating it yields CASSIVNYGYTF. This rearrangement joins TRBV19 to TRBJ1-2; no clear D. Trimming stripped 3 bases from V and 2 bases from J, with 4 bases between. This CDR3 has 12 amino acids. Germline V gives CDR1 LNHDA, CDR2 SQIVND (reference sequence). Drawing the rest from reference TRBV19 and TRBJ1-2, the complete variable domain is DGGITQSPKYLFRKEGQNVTLSCEQNLNHDAMYWYRQDPGQGLRLIYYSQIVNDFQKGDIAEGYSVSREKKESFPLTVTSAQKNPTAFYLCASSIVNYGYTFGSGTRLTVV.

This clone was counted only a few times. This rearrangement joins TRBV2 to TRBJ2-5, with D perhaps TRBD2 (5 bases). In germline, CDR1 is SNHLY, CDR2 FYNNEI. CDR3 size: 15 residues. V was pared by 8 bases and J by 0 bases, with 16 bases between. The CDR3 is CASGREPTYQETQYF. CDR3 DNA sequence: TGTGCCAGCGGACGGGAACCTACCTACCAAGAGACCCAGTACTTC.

The chain has TRBV7-9 and TRBJ2-3; maybe TRBD2 (6 bases). The length of the CDR3 is 12 residues. Trimming took 5 bases from V and 7 from J, leaving 10 bases between them. CDR1 is SEHNR and CDR2 is FQNEAQ in the germline V gene (reference sequence). The CDR3 region is CASSPGGNTQYF. The CDR3 region has the DNA TGTGCCAGCAGCCCCGGGGGAAATACGCAGTATTTT.

As to this clone: Different DNA sequences within this sample yield the same CDR3. This chain connects TRBV27 to TRBJ2-3, with TRBD2 matching 10 bases. CDR1 and CDR2 from the germline V gene are MNHEY and SMNVEV (reference sequence). Germline trimming cut 6 bases from V and 0 bases from J; bases unmatched to any gene: 3. The CDR3 consists of 15 residues. CDR3 region: CASSLTSGSTDTQYF. CDR3 coding DNA: TGTGCCAGCAGCTTGACTAGCGGGAGCACAGATACGCAGTATTTT.